A single TCR beta chain is shown here with its context. Its cognate antigen is unknown. The source of the sample is a study of T cell responses to AZD1222 COVID-19 vaccine. About the research overall: Second-dose timings of about 4 or about 12 weeks were pooled.

This CDR3 is 16 amino acids long. Germline lookup yields CDR1 SGHDT and CDR2 YYEEEE. Trimming took 0 bases from V and 4 from J, leaving 14 bases between them. Study findings and constraints: The breadth and depth of Spike-specific TCRs increased once two AZD1222 doses had been given. There were mostly white British donors and more females than males, and clonal diversity was possibly underestimated. Sampling that yielded the repertoires occurred only after the peak T cell response.

Method: immunoSEQ multiplex PCR; TCRdb's copy keeps in-frame clones and lacks some. The sample yields roughly 86,000 clones, roughly nine tenths seen once. The gene calls are TRBV5-6 and TRBJ1-5; D possibly corresponds to TRBD1 (5 bases). This material consisted of peripheral blood, taken on day 0 of AZD1222 vaccination. The clonotype was recovered from an adult in good health. CDR3 nucleotides: TGTGCCAGCAGCTTGGCCATGGGGCAGCGGAATCAGCCCCAGCATTTT. It is translated as CASSLAMGQRNQPQHF.